This T cell receptor beta chain was recovered during a study of naive and memory T cell subsets. Study outcomes and limitations: A few larger clonotypes appeared in naive repertoires, especially CD8, possibly memory cells re-expressing CD45RA.

Cells stained for CD3, CD4, CD8, CD45RA and CD27 were sorted into four subsets. This clonotype was seen repeatedly, ten times or more. The antigen remains unidentified. Both TRBC1 and TRBC2 were covered by a beta constant-region primer of two equimolar oligonucleotides. The ligated cDNA underwent four PCR rounds using SP2 and nested alpha and beta constant-region primers. TCRdb reanalysed the UMI-ligation and nested PCR reads using MiXCR and keeps one entry per CDR3 protein. Of 90,000 to 120,000 distinct CDR3 sequences in the sample, roughly 15% are singletons; the top ten hold about 3%. Germline V gene lookup returns CDR1 SGHDT and CDR2 YYEEEE. This CDR3 region has 15 residues. V shed 6 bases and J shed 0 bases, with 10 bases lying between them.

The sequence was obtained from a human donor in good health. The specimen was naive CD8+ T cells from blood. The chain uses TRBV5-6 and TRBJ2-6, with D possibly matching TRBD1 (5 bases). The CDR3 sequence is CASTVTVSGANVLTF. CDR3 DNA sequence: TGTGCCAGCACCGTGACAGTCTCTGGGGCCAACGTCCTGACTTTC.